Presented here are 22 T cell receptor beta chains from one specimen sequenced in a study of Ad26.COV2.S vaccination and SARS-CoV-2 variants. Treatment here: around 19 received Ad26.COV2.S at low or high dose, single or two shots; about 5 received placebo; per-sample allocation not given. Sampling was performed 63 days after the first vaccine or placebo injection. Sequencing used immunoSEQ multiplex PCR; TCRdb keeps in-frame clones, though not all of them. The table has about 350,000 clones, roughly 90% seen once. This material consisted of peripheral blood, taken in a trial of Ad26.COV2.S vaccine versus placebo. These receptors were collected from a person between 18 and 60 years old who received the Ad26.COV2.S COVID-19 vaccine or a placebo.

The rearrangement uses TRBV3-1 (or the pseudogene TRBV3-2) and TRBJ2-5; tentatively, D is TRBD2 (6 bases). V was cut by 4 bases and J by 5 bases, with 11 bases left in between. Germline V gene data show CDR1 as LGHDT and CDR2 as YNNKEL (reference sequence). There are 13 residues in the CDR3. The CDR3 reads CASSRRGAETQYF. CDR3 sequence (DNA): TGTGCCAGCAGCCGCCGCGGGGCGGAGACCCAGTACTTC.

CDR3 loop: CASSSSGEQFF. The CDR3 DNA is TGTGCCAGCAGTTCGTCCGGTGAGCAGTTCTTC. The rearrangement links TRBV27 to TRBJ2-1; D uncertain. Germline V gene data show CDR1 as MNHEY and CDR2 as SMNVEV (reference sequence). With 4 bases removed from V and 9 bases from J, the gap between germline ends came to 7 bases. CDR3 size: 11 residues.

V and J are TRBV3-1 (or the pseudogene TRBV3-2) and TRBJ1-6; possible D gene TRBD1, 5 bases. Germline CDR1 is LGHDT and CDR2 is YNNKEL (reference sequence). Trimming pared 4 bases from V and 9 bases from J, leaving 13 bases between. This CDR3 has 14 amino acids. The CDR3 DNA sequence: TGTGCCAGCAGCCTGGGGACCTTGCGTTCACCCCTCCACTTT. As protein: CASSLGTLRSPLHF.

This clone was seen once. This rearrangement joins TRBV15 to TRBJ1-1, with 8 bases lining up with TRBD1. This CDR3 is built from 17 residues. Germline assignment: CDR1 LNHNV and CDR2 YYDKDF (reference sequence). J lost 3 bases, V lost 4 bases, and 13 bases had no gene match. The CDR3: CATSTTLNRGMYTEAFF. The CDR3, as DNA: TGTGCCACCAGCACAACACTCAACAGGGGGATGTACACTGAAGCTTTCTTT.

The chain employs TRBV7-8 and TRBJ2-7; TRBD1 matches 12 bases. CDR1 and CDR2 from the germline V gene are SGHVS and FQNEAQ. Unmatched junction bases numbered 10, after V lost 1 base and J lost 12 bases. This CDR3 is built from 15 residues. This CDR3 reads CASSLGSGTGGRVYF. The CDR3 DNA follows: TGTGCCAGCAGCTTAGGTAGCGGGACAGGGGGCAGGGTGTACTTC.

The rearrangement joins TRBV27 to TRBJ2-7; 10 bases match TRBD1. In germline, CDR1 is MNHEY, CDR2 SMNVEV (reference sequence). The J segment lost 6 bases and the V segment lost 4 bases, leaving 3 bases of the junction unmatched. CDR3 length equals 13 residues. Here the CDR3 reads CASSWDRGAEQYF. CDR3 sequence (DNA): TGTGCCAGCAGTTGGGACAGGGGTGCCGAGCAGTACTTC.

This clone was counted once. The gene calls are TRBV5-1 and TRBJ1-4; 8 bases are shared with TRBD1. The germline CDR1 and CDR2 sequences are SGHRS and YFSETQ. With 0 bases clipped from V and 8 bases from J, the junction kept 9 bases outside the gene matches. CDR3 length: 16 amino acids. This chain's CDR3 is CASSLGVDRAGEKLFF. The CDR3, as DNA: TGCGCCAGCAGCTTGGGTGTGGACAGGGCTGGAGAAAAACTGTTTTTT.

This sequence joins TRBV28 and TRBJ1-2, with D tentatively TRBD1 (5 bases). Trimming removed 8 bases from V and 7 bases from J, with 11 bases in between. The CDR3 totals 11 residues. From germline, CDR1 is MDHEN and CDR2 SYDVKM. In DNA form, the CDR3 reads TGTGCCAGCGGCCGGGACCGTGGCTACACCTTC. This encodes CASGRDRGYTF.

This clone was observed once. The rearrangement links TRBV13 to TRBJ2-7; D might be TRBD1 (5 bases). This CDR3 spans 13 amino acids. Trimming stripped 0 bases from V and 6 bases from J, with 9 bases between. The germline V gene encodes CDR1 PRHDT and CDR2 FYEKMQ (reference sequence). The CDR3 loop reads CASSLGTGPEQYF. In DNA, the CDR3 is TGTGCCAGCAGCTTAGGAACAGGCCCCGAGCAGTACTTC.

This clone was detected once. Written as DNA, the CDR3 is TGTGCCAGCAGCCAAGATCATGGACTAGCGACCCAGAGTTACAATGAGCAGTTCTTC. Its protein product is CASSQDHGLATQSYNEQFF. The chain carries TRBV3-1 (or the pseudogene TRBV3-2) and TRBJ2-1, with 9 bases identical to TRBD2. The CDR3 is made up of 19 amino acids. Germline V gives CDR1 LGHDT, CDR2 YNNKEL (reference sequence). Germline trimming cut 0 bases from V and 4 bases from J; bases unmatched to any gene: 13.

The chain is built from TRBV5-6 and TRBJ1-3; D might be TRBD1 (5 bases). There are 15 residues in the CDR3. V lost 4 bases and J lost 0, with 11 bases in between. The germline CDR1 and CDR2 sequences are SGHDT and YYEEEE. The CDR3 DNA follows: TGTGCCAGCAGCCGTAGGGGAAGCTCTGGAAACACCATATATTTT. Its translation: CASSRRGSSGNTIYF.

This chain joins TRBV29-1 and TRBJ2-1; possibly TRBD1 or TRBD2 for D (6 bases each). The CDR3 sequence is 14 residues long. Germline assignment: CDR1 SQVTM and CDR2 ANQGSEA. V was shortened by 5 bases and J by 3 bases, with 14 bases between the two germline ends. CDR3 sequence: CSVYGGAGYNEQFF. DNA for the CDR3: TGCAGCGTTTACGGGGGCGCCGGCTACAATGAGCAGTTCTTC.

J is TRBJ2-2 and V is TRBV18; 8 bases fit TRBD1. J lost 2 bases, V lost 5 bases, and 7 bases had no gene match. The CDR3 is 16 residues long. Germline V CDR1 and CDR2: KGHSH, LQKENI. The CDR3 coding sequence is TGTGCCAGCTCAGCCCCGACAGGGGTAAACACCGGGGAGCTGTTTTTT. Translated: CASSAPTGVNTGELFF.

The chain is built from TRBV11-2 and TRBJ1-1, with 8 bases identical to TRBD1. After removal of 2 bases from V and 2 bases from J, the junction contained 4 bases not matched to a gene. CDR1 and CDR2 from the germline V gene are SGHAT and FQNNGV. The CDR3 runs to 15 residues. The CDR3 DNA sequence: TGTGCCAGCAGCTTATATGGGACAGGTAACACTGAAGCTTTCTTT. Its translation: CASSLYGTGNTEAFF.

This chain links TRBV5-1 with TRBJ1-1, with 7 bases fitting TRBD1. Germline V gives CDR1 SGHRS, CDR2 YFSETQ. The J segment lost 4 bases and the V segment lost 2 bases, leaving 5 bases of the junction unmatched. The CDR3 is 14 amino acids. CDR3 loop: CASSLGTVSTEAFF. The CDR3 DNA is TGCGCCAGCAGCTTAGGGACAGTGAGCACTGAAGCTTTCTTT.

J is TRBJ2-1 and V is TRBV5-5, with D possibly being TRBD1 or TRBD2 (5 bases each). Trimming left V 3 bases short and J 8 bases short, with 18 bases between. CDR1 and CDR2 (germline): SGHKS, YYEKEE (reference sequence). The CDR3 spans 15 residues. CDR3 sequence reads: CASSWGSSGEDEQFF. The CDR3 DNA is TGTGCCAGCAGCTGGGGGAGTTCAGGTGAGGATGAGCAGTTCTTC.

V is TRBV15 and J is TRBJ1-2; TRBD1 might be the D (5 bases). CDR1 LNHNV and CDR2 YYDKDF come from the germline V gene (reference sequence). CDR3 length: 15 amino acids. V lost 0 bases and J 5 bases, leaving 13 bases between the germline ends. CDR3 in DNA: TGTGCCACCAGCAGAGATTTATCGGGGCGATATGGCTACACCTTC. Residues: CATSRDLSGRYGYTF.

V is TRBV29-1 and J is TRBJ1-1, with D unclear. The germline CDR1 and CDR2 sequences are SQVTM and ANQGSEA. The CDR3 extends over 11 amino acids. Trimming removed 7 bases from V and 1 base from J, with 7 bases in between. The DNA for the CDR3 is TGCAGCGGCCAGGAGAACACTGAAGCTTTCTTT. Translation: CSGQENTEAFF. Full variable domain (missing parts from reference TRBV29-1 and TRBJ1-1): SAVISQKPSRDICQRGTSLTIQCQVDSQVTMMFWYRQQPGQSLTLIATANQGSEATYESGFVIDKFPISRPNLTFSTLTVSNMSPEDSSIYLCSGQENTEAFFGQGTRLTVV.

The CDR3 protein is CAWSQTGVTEAFF. DNA for the CDR3: TGTGCCTGGAGCCAGACAGGGGTTACTGAAGCTTTCTTT. The rearrangement uses TRBV30 and TRBJ1-1; the match to TRBD1 covers 8 bases. V trimming: 3 bases; J trimming: 5 bases; junction bases outside the gene matches: 5. Looked up from germline, CDR1 is GTSNPN and CDR2 is SVGIG (reference sequence). This CDR3 is 13 amino acids long. Using reference TRBV30 and TRBJ1-1 for the parts outside the CDR3, the full variable domain is SQTIHQWPATLVQPVGSPLSLECTVEGTSNPNLYWYRQAAGRGLQLLFYSVGIGQISSEVPQNLSASRPQDRQFILSSKKLLLSDSGFYLCAWSQTGVTEAFFGQGTRLTVV.

For the CDR3, the DNA is TGTGCCAGTAGTGTAGGGACAGGGGGAAAGAATGAGCAGTTCTTC. This gives the protein CASSVGTGGKNEQFF. The chain is built from TRBV19 and TRBJ2-1; 11 bases align to TRBD1. Losses at the gene ends were 5 bases for V and 7 bases for J; bases not matched to a gene: 7. The CDR3 is 15 residues long. Germline CDR1 LNHDA, CDR2 SQIVND (reference sequence).

The chain recombines TRBV21-1 with TRBJ2-7. TRBV21-1 is classified as a pseudogene. The CDR3 length is 14 residues. CDR3 loop: CASSKVGWYDEQYF. CDR3 nucleotides: TGTGCCAGCAGCAAAGTGGGGTGGTACGACGAGCAGTACTTC.

V gene TRBV6-2 or TRBV6-3 combines with J gene TRBJ2-1; 7 nucleotides match TRBD2. Germline CDR1 and CDR2: MNHEY and SVGEGT. The V gene end was trimmed by 2 bases and the J gene end by 0 bases; junction bases not matched to a gene: 16. The CDR3 runs to 20 residues. For the CDR3, the DNA is TGTGCCAGCAGTTACCTACCCTCAGCGCTAGCGGAGAGCTCCTACAATGAGCAGTTCTTC. It codes for CASSYLPSALAESSYNEQFF.